What follows describes a single T cell receptor beta chain. Its cognate antigen has yet to be identified. No qualities accompany the bases; no much larger clone lies one base away. The record originates from a study of T cells in Graves' hyperthyroidism and ophthalmopathy (dated by TCRdb to about 2019). Background on the whole study: TCR V-J signatures able to tell the groups apart were searched for in a discovery cohort of 100 patients, of whom over 40 had Graves' ophthalmopathy and 57 had stable Graves' hyperthyroidism. In addition, the study compared T-cell repertoires in thyroid tissue and in blood from several Graves' hyperthyroidism patients. For training and testing, the roughly 97 patients in the discovery cohort were randomly divided in a 7:3 ratio. An independent validation cohort of around 19 hyperthyroidism patients and 15 or so patients who later progressed to ophthalmopathy tested prospective prediction of ophthalmopathy. Following sampling, methimazole starting at 30 mg daily was given to hyperthyroidism patients, and high-dose intravenous methylprednisolone was given to ophthalmopathy patients. The paper describes TCR Vbeta CDR3 sequencing of 135 peripheral blood samples, made up of some 40 ophthalmopathy patients, around 78 hyperthyroidism patients and 17 progressor patients. What the work shows at the level of the full study, not this receptor alone: Most expanded thyroid clonotypes (frequency above 0.001) were also found in blood, which suggests that blood repertoires may mirror thyroid immune responses. Ophthalmopathy was separated from stable hyperthyroidism by a 13 V-J signature model, with just over 85% sensitivity and 81% to 82% specificity obtained in cross-validation and 80%/75% obtained in testing. Sample size was not statistically predetermined, and blinding of investigators to group allocation was not performed. In validation, the model predicted progression to ophthalmopathy with 55% to 71% sensitivity and roughly 75% specificity, a median of approximately 6.5 months before onset.

Exclusion was applied to patients with uncontrolled infections, other autoimmune diseases, pregnancy or lactation. Diagnoses relied on clinical symptoms, serum thyroxine and TRAb, thyroid ultrasound and orbital computed tomography. Total RNA was extracted with Trizol reagent, and quality was checked on an Agilent 2100 Bioanalyzer. Including the terminal cysteine and phenylalanine, the CDR3 comprises 15 residues. Only the CDR3 region is kept as DNA, spanning 45 bases read in frame from base 1. Ends trimmed: V by 6 bases, J by 1 base; bases unmatched to a gene: 10. Based on the germline V gene (reference sequence), the CDR1 and CDR2 sequences are DFQATT and SNEGSKA. The TCR beta CDR3 regions were amplified from RNA transcripts. The TCR CDR3 was subjected to a first round of RT-PCR using the HTBI primer set and the Qiagen OneStep RT-PCR kit. The libraries were constructed in a second round of multiplex PCR and then size-selected and purified. Paired-end sequencing of the libraries was performed with 100 bp reads on an Illumina HiSeq2000. In the authors' own workflow: SOAPnuke was used to process the raw data, throwing out any read that contained adapters or uncalled bases, had a mean Phred below 15, or lacked an exact constant-primer or identifier match. High-quality paired reads were merged using COPE v1.2.5, and each unique nucleotide sequence was defined as a clonotype. MiTCR v1.1 was used to align the clonotypes against IMGT TRBV, TRBD and TRBJ reference segments. Only V-J combinations with frequency above 0.0001, covering roughly 99% of repertoires, were analysed. A TCS score was defined as the ratio between F50 (clonal expansion) and ExV (chaos), using BLOSUM62-based TCRdist between CDR3 peptides within each V-J. Welch's t-statistics and random forest reduced 500 to 550 V-J features to 13, which were used in a naive Bayes classifier (R e1071). Thyroid-blood repertoire similarity was quantified with the Morisita-Horn index. TCRdb reprocessed the public reads (quality trimming at Q25 with fastp, clone calling with MiXCR) and kept in-frame beta chains. Duplicate CDR3 protein sequences are folded into a single record with the most common DNA and genes. The V and J calls reflect TCRdb's pipeline rather than the authors' work. For this sample the table gives 600,000 to 700,000 distinct CDR3 sequences, of which just under 45% were detected only once. In total, the top ten clones hold about 7.7% of the sample.

The chain is assembled from TRBV20-1 and TRBJ1-2; TRBD1 fits 8 bases in the junction. The clonotype was recovered from an adult man with Graves' disease, either hyperthyroidism or ophthalmopathy (not recorded which). The source material was peripheral blood or thyroid tissue (not recorded which). The CDR3 corresponds to CSAKDRVDFNYGYTF. The bases are TGCAGTGCCAAGGACAGGGTAGACTTTAACTATGGCTACACCTTC.